A selection of T cell receptor beta chains follows, all from one sample in a study of beta chain features in type 1 diabetes. The method was immunoSEQ multiplex PCR; TCRdb's version includes in-frame clones alone and lacks a portion of them. The sample has around 320,000 clones; about 14% are singletons. The sequencing sample was made of central memory CD4+ T cells from blood. These TCRs come from a man aged 25-40 years in good health. CDR3s include the opening cysteine and the closing phenylalanine or tryptophan. Fields, in order: D gene, J gene, clone size, V gene, CDR3 DNA, CDR3 protein. D genes are given only for firm matches. Clone size is not always given. Where it is, it says once, few, many or a class for expanded clones.

- | TRBJ2-3 | few | TRBV6-5 | TGTGCCAGCAGTGAGACGATGACAGATACGCAGTATTTT | CASSETMTDTQYF
TRBD1 | TRBJ1-2 | few | TRBV27 | TGTGCCAGCAGTTTGACAGGGGGCCAGACTAACTATGGCTACACCTTC | CASSLTGGQTNYGYTF
- | TRBJ2-1 | few | TRBV5-5 | TGTGCCAGCAGCTTGTCCGGCCAACCTTACAATGAGCAGTTCTTC | CASSLSGQPYNEQFF
TRBD2 | TRBJ2-2 | - | TRBV15 | TGTGCCACCAGCAGAGATTCGGATAGCGGGAGAGTATTTAGGAACACCGGGGAGCTGTTTTTT | CATSRDSDSGRVFRNTGELFF
TRBD2 | TRBJ2-1 | - | TRBV5-6 | TGTGCCAGCAGCTTCTGGCTAGCGGGAGGGCCGGGTGAGCAGTTCTTC | CASSFWLAGGPGEQFF
- | TRBJ2-6 | many | TRBV5-6 | TGTGCCAGCAGCTTGGACCCCCCTGGGGCCAACGTCCTGACTTTC | CASSLDPPGANVLTF
TRBD2 | TRBJ2-1 | many | TRBV7-2 | TGTGCCAGCAGCTTAGTGGGAGGGCCGGTTAATGAGCAGTTCTTC | CASSLVGGPVNEQFF
- | TRBJ1-1 | few | TRBV7-7 | TGTGCCAGCAGCTCGGACAGAAACACTGAAGCTTTCTTT | CASSSDRNTEAFF
TRBD1 | TRBJ2-5 | few | TRBV19 | TGTGCCAGTAGTTCTACAGGGGTCCAAGAGACCCAGTACTTC | CASSSTGVQETQYF
- | TRBJ2-1 | - | TRBV5-4 | TGCGCCAGCAGCCAATCCGCTACAGTAACCCTAACAAATGAGCAGTTCTTC | CASSQSATVTLTNEQFF
- | TRBJ1-4 | - | TRBV4-2 | TGTGCCAGCAGCCAAGATATCGGGGTAGGGAAACTGTTTTTT | CASSQDIGVGKLFF
TRBD2 | TRBJ2-2 | few | TRBV25-1 | TGTGCCACCGCAAAGACTAGCGGGAAGACCGGGGAGCTGTTTTTT | CATAKTSGKTGELFF
TRBD1 | TRBJ2-6 | many | TRBV30 | TGTGCCTGCCGCCGGGACAGGGGGCGTGGGGCCAACGTCCTGACTTTC | CACRRDRGRGANVLTF
- | TRBJ1-4 | - | TRBV28 | TGTGCCAGCAGGCAGGACATGTGGGAGGAAAAACTGTTTTTT | CASRQDMWEEKLFF
TRBD2 | TRBJ2-1 | many | TRBV7-9 | TGTGCCAGCAGCGACACTAGCGGGGGTTACTACAATGAGCAGTTCTTC | CASSDTSGGYYNEQFF
TRBD1 | TRBJ1-2 | - | TRBV2 | TGTGCCAGCTTGGACAGGGGAAGTGGCTACACCTTC | CASLDRGSGYTF
TRBD1 | TRBJ1-2 | - | TRBV5-4 | TGTGCCAGCAGCTTGGACCGGGACAGCTATGGCTACACCTTC | CASSLDRDSYGYTF
TRBD1 | TRBJ1-1 | many | TRBV29-1 | TGCAGCGTTGGAGTAGGATTGGACAGGGAAGCTTTCTTT | CSVGVGLDREAFF
- | TRBJ1-5 | - | TRBV7-8 | TGTGCCAGCAGCCAACCCGAGCAGCCCCAGCATTTT | CASSQPEQPQHF
TRBD1 | TRBJ2-5 | few | TRBV7-7 | TGTGCCAGCAGCCAAGGTCTCCAGGGGGCCGTGACCCAGTACTTC | CASSQGLQGAVTQYF
- | TRBJ2-7 | few | TRBV7-9 | TGTGCCAGCAGCTCCTCGGTAGGGGACGAGCAGTACTTC | CASSSSVGDEQYF
- | TRBJ2-5 | - | TRBV7-9 | TGTGCCAGCAGCCCCGAATGGGGGCAAGAGACCCAGTACTTC | CASSPEWGQETQYF
- | TRBJ2-7 | once | TRBV7-3 | TGTGCCAGCAGCTTAGATGCAGTCTCCTACGAGCAGTACTTC | CASSLDAVSYEQYF
TRBD2 | TRBJ2-1 | - | TRBV7-6 | TGTGCCAGCAGCTATCGAAGCGGGAGGATTAAGGATGAGCAGTTCTTC | CASSYRSGRIKDEQFF
TRBD1 | TRBJ1-4 | - | TRBV5-4 | TGTGCCAGCAGCCCGGACAGGCGGGATGAAAAACTGTTTTTT | CASSPDRRDEKLFF
- | TRBJ2-7 | - | TRBV2 | TGTGCCAGCATGATGGGAACCCACCCTAGCGAGCAGTACTTC | CASMMGTHPSEQYF
- | TRBJ1-4 | - | TRBV19 | TGTGCCAGTAGCGAGACTTCCGGGACGGCCTATGAAAAACTGTTTTTT | CASSETSGTAYEKLFF
- | TRBJ2-5 | - | TRBV2 | TGTGCCAGCCCGGGTAGGGCAGGGGAGGGGACCCAGTACTTC | CASPGRAGEGTQYF
- | TRBJ2-3 | few | TRBV6-5 | TGTGCCAGCAGTTTCAGGGGGGGGACAGATACGCAGTATTTT | CASSFRGGTDTQYF
TRBD2 | TRBJ2-7 | - | TRBV5-1 | TGCGCCAGCAGCTTAGGCGGGAGGGAATTTGACGAGCAGTACTTC | CASSLGGREFDEQYF
- | TRBJ1-5 | few | TRBV9 | TGTGCCAGCAGATGGGTTAGTATCACCTATAGCAATCAGCCCCAGCATTTT | CASRWVSITYSNQPQHF
- | TRBJ2-3 | many | TRBV11-3 | TGTGCCAGCAGCGAAATTGTAGATACGCAGTATTTT | CASSEIVDTQYF
- | TRBJ2-2 | few | TRBV7-7 | TGTGCCAGCAGCTCAGGGCGGATTAACACCGGGGAGCTGTTTTTT | CASSSGRINTGELFF
- | TRBJ1-3 | - | TRBV18 | TGTGCCAGCTCACCATTTCCGGACAGCCTCACTGGAAACACCATATATTTT | CASSPFPDSLTGNTIYF
- | TRBJ1-6 | few | TRBV29-1 | TGCAGCGGGGGGGCCCTTGATTCACCCCTCCACTTT | CSGGALDSPLHF
- | TRBJ2-5 | - | TRBV18 | TGTGCCAGCTCACCCACAGGTAGTTCGCAAGAGACCCAGTACTTC | CASSPTGSSQETQYF
- | TRBJ2-1 | - | TRBV11-3 | TGTGCCAGCAGCTTTTACCCAGAGGAGGAGCAGTTCTTC | CASSFYPEEEQFF
- | TRBJ1-1 | few | TRBV10-3 | TGTGCCATCAGTGAGTCCTCCAGGGTAGCTTTCTTT | CAISESSRVAFF
- | TRBJ2-3 | - | TRBV6-5 | TGTGCCAGCCGCCTCCAGGACACATCCACAGATACGCAGTATTTT | CASRLQDTSTDTQYF
TRBD1 | TRBJ1-1 | many | TRBV28 | TGTGCCAGCAGACGTATCACAGGGGGCGGGAGCACTGAAGCTTTCTTT | CASRRITGGGSTEAFF
TRBD1 | TRBJ1-6 | - | TRBV10-1 | TGCGCCAGCAGTGAAGGACAGGTGAATTCACCCCTCCACTTT | CASSEGQVNSPLHF
- | TRBJ1-2 | - | TRBV4-3 | TGCGCCAGCAGCCTAAAGGTTAACTATGGCTACACCTTC | CASSLKVNYGYTF
- | TRBJ1-4 | - | TRBV30 | TGTGCCTGGAGCGACCCAGAAAAACTGTTTTTT | CAWSDPEKLFF
- | TRBJ2-7 | few | TRBV7-7 | TGTGCCAGCGAATCAGCCTACGAGCAGTACTTC | CASESAYEQYF
- | TRBJ2-4 | few | TRBV7-2 | TGTGCCAGCAGCTCGGGGACGGGGAACAAAAACATTCAGTACTTC | CASSSGTGNKNIQYF
- | TRBJ1-6 | once | TRBV7-2 | TGTGCCAGCAGCCCGGGGGAAGCGGGAAAGAGTGTCACCCTCCACTTT | CASSPGEAGKSVTLHF
TRBD2 | TRBJ2-1 | few | TRBV5-3 | TGTGCCAGCGGAAGGGAGGGGCTTTTCGGCTCCTACAATGAGCAGTTCTTC | CASGREGLFGSYNEQFF
- | TRBJ1-5 | - | TRBV6-1 | TGTGCCAGCAGTGAAGTTTGGGGGGACAATCAGCCCCAGCATTTT | CASSEVWGDNQPQHF
TRBD2 | TRBJ2-3 | few | TRBV27 | TGTGCCAGCAGTTTGTTCGCGGGGGGGACAGATACGCAGTATTTT | CASSLFAGGTDTQYF
TRBD2 | TRBJ2-3 | - | TRBV6-1 | TGTGCCAGCAGTGAACCAGCGGGGGAGTTCACAGATACGCAGTATTTT | CASSEPAGEFTDTQYF
TRBD2 | TRBJ2-4 | - | TRBV7-2 | TGTGCCAGCAGCCCCCTCTGGGGCGGGGGGACCAAAAACATTCAGTACTTC | CASSPLWGGGTKNIQYF
- | TRBJ1-5 | few | TRBV2 | TGTGCCAGCAGTGATTCTGGAGCTAATCAGCCCCAGCATTTT | CASSDSGANQPQHF
- | TRBJ2-4 | few | TRBV2 | TGTGCCAGCAGTGAAGGGACAGCAGCCAAAAACATTCAGTACTTC | CASSEGTAAKNIQYF
TRBD1 | TRBJ2-5 | - | TRBV18 | TGTGCCAGCTCCCAAGACAGGGTAGGGCAAGAGACCCAGTACTTC | CASSQDRVGQETQYF
- | TRBJ1-2 | few | TRBV5-4 | TGTGCCAGCAGCTTGGACCGCTCCGGGACAAGTCTATCTCCTTCGGGCTACACCTTC | CASSLDRSGTSLSPSGYTF
- | TRBJ2-1 | few | TRBV29-1 | TGCAGCGCGGGGTTGGGGGCCAATGAGCAGTTCTTC | CSAGLGANEQFF
TRBD2 | TRBJ2-5 | few | TRBV7-6 | TGTGCCAGCAGCTATGGACTAGCGGGGGGGAAGACCCAGTACTTC | CASSYGLAGGKTQYF
- | TRBJ1-3 | few | TRBV6-1 | TGTGCCAGCAGTGAATCAAGACGGAGCTCTGGAAACACCATATATTTT | CASSESRRSSGNTIYF
- | TRBJ2-5 | - | TRBV6-5 | TGTGCCAGCAGAAGACTGGAGACCCAGTACTTC | CASRRLETQYF